This T cell receptor (beta chain) is from a study of T-cell memory formation after mild COVID-19. Whole-study findings and limits: A balance of CD4 and CD8 characterized clones contracting day 15 to 85, whereas later expanders leaned CD4+. Cross-reactive memory seemingly joined, as some responding clones were found in pre-infection memory. Among clones peaking at day 37 in the second wave, SARS-CoV-2 specificity remained unconfirmed.

Employing constant-segment primers, 5'RACE generated TCR alpha and TCR beta cDNA libraries bearing sample barcodes and UMIs. TCRdb reprocessed the 5' RACE reads via MiXCR and lists one record per CDR3 protein. The sample records roughly 510,000 distinct CDR3 sequences, 17% being singletons. This clonotype was recorded a few times. Antigen unknown. CDR1 SGHAT and CDR2 FQNNGV come from the germline V gene. J was trimmed by 1 base and V by 1 base; bases with no gene match: 9. The CDR3 contains 19 residues. Sequencing used PBMCs or a T cell subset sorted from them (not recorded which). This TCR came from an adult woman who had mild COVID-19 (a few samples of this study predate the infection). Cell type and time point are not known. The chain carries TRBV11-2 and TRBJ2-1, with 11 bases identical to TRBD2. CDR3 in amino acids: CASSLGTQLAGASYNEQFF. CDR3 sequence (DNA): TGTGCCAGCAGCTTAGGGACCCAACTAGCGGGAGCATCCTACAATGAGCAGTTCTTC. The full variable domain, rest sourced from reference TRBV11-2 and TRBJ2-1, is EAGVAQSPRYKIIEKRQSVAFWCNPISGHATLYWYQQILGQGPKLLIQFQNNGVVDDSQLPKDRFSAERLKGVDSTLKIQPAKLEDSAVYLCASSLGTQLAGASYNEQFFGPGTRLTVL.